The 10 T cell receptor beta chains below all came from one sample that was sequenced in a study of T cell responses to AZD1222 COVID-19 vaccine. Generated by immunoSEQ multiplex PCR, the TCRdb table keeps only in-frame clones and is missing some. Of roughly 70,000 clones in the sample, about four fifths were seen once. The material was peripheral blood, obtained 28 days after the second AZD1222 dose. Receptor source: an adult who received the AZD1222 COVID-19 vaccine.

The chain employs TRBV11-2 and TRBJ1-1; 8 bases align to TRBD1. With 4 bases clipped from V and 4 bases from J, the junction kept 11 bases outside the gene matches. CDR3 length: 16 amino acids. Germline CDR1 and CDR2: SGHAT and FQNNGV. This CDR3 is CASSSSQGQGTTEAFF. The CDR3 DNA is TGTGCCAGCAGCTCATCACAAGGACAGGGTACCACTGAAGCTTTCTTT.

This chain links TRBV4-3 with TRBJ1-4, with D possibly TRBD1 on 6 matching bases. Trimming left V 7 bases short and J 0 bases short, with 12 bases between. This CDR3 is 15 amino acids long. CDR1 is LGHNA, CDR2 YSLEER, per germline. In DNA form, the CDR3 reads TGCGCCAGCAAGGGGGAGTTGGCAACTAATGAAAAACTGTTTTTT. Translated, it gives CASKGELATNEKLFF.

The rearrangement uses TRBV19 and TRBJ1-1, with D perhaps TRBD1 (6 bases). Germline lookup yields CDR1 LNHDA and CDR2 SQIVND (reference sequence). V dropped 7 bases and J dropped 4 bases, with 10 bases sitting between them. This CDR3 spans 12 amino acids. CDR3 residues: CASKTGSTEAFF. CDR3 DNA: TGTGCCAGTAAGACAGGAAGCACTGAAGCTTTCTTT. Complete variable domain (other parts from reference TRBV19 and TRBJ1-1): DGGITQSPKYLFRKEGQNVTLSCEQNLNHDAMYWYRQDPGQGLRLIYYSQIVNDFQKGDIAEGYSVSREKKESFPLTVTSAQKNPTAFYLCASKTGSTEAFFGQGTRLTVV.

The chain links TRBV7-9 to TRBJ2-7; no reliable D call. Germline assignment: CDR1 SEHNR and CDR2 FQNEAQ (reference sequence). The CDR3 contains 13 residues. V lost 2 bases, J lost 0 bases, and 5 bases lay in between. The CDR3 is CASSLSPSYEQYF. In DNA, the CDR3 is TGTGCCAGCAGCTTAAGCCCCTCCTACGAGCAGTACTTC.

The genes are TRBV10-1 and TRBJ2-7; D remains unclear. Germline V lookup: CDR1 WNHNN, CDR2 SYGVQD (reference sequence). The CDR3 contains 11 residues. V was clipped by 3 bases and J by 3 bases, with 3 bases between them. CDR3 DNA sequence: TGCGCCAGCAGTGACGGCTACGAGCAGTACTTC. This sequence encodes CASSDGYEQYF.

CDR3 sequence: CASSGGLRDRGMNTEAFF. The CDR3 region has the DNA TGCGCCAGCAGCGGGGGCCTCCGGGACAGGGGTATGAACACTGAAGCTTTCTTT. The gene calls are TRBV5-1 and TRBJ1-1; 10 nucleotides align to TRBD1. The CDR3 consists of 18 residues. In germline, CDR1 is SGHRS, CDR2 YFSETQ. V shed 4 bases, J shed 0 bases, and the junction held 12 bases outside the gene matches. Supplemented by reference TRBV5-1 and TRBJ1-1, the full variable domain reads KAGVTQTPRYLIKTRGQQVTLSCSPISGHRSVSWYQQTPGQGLQFLFEYFSETQRNKGNFPGRFSGRQFSNSRSEMNVSTLELGDSALYLCASSGGLRDRGMNTEAFFGQGTRLTVV.

J is TRBJ1-2 and V is TRBV10-3; D is perhaps TRBD1 (6 bases). The CDR3 sequence is 15 residues long. Per the germline V gene, CDR1 is ENHRY and CDR2 is SYGVKD. V was cut by 2 bases and J by 4 bases, with 14 bases left in between. CDR3 protein: CAISEGDIWAYGYTF. CDR3 coding DNA: TGTGCCATCAGTGAGGGGGACATATGGGCCTATGGCTACACCTTC.

This sequence joins TRBV10-3 and TRBJ1-3; perhaps TRBD1 as D (5 bases). CDR3 length: 17 amino acids. V was cut by 0 bases and J by 0 bases, with 12 bases left in between. Per germline, CDR1 ENHRY and CDR2 SYGVKD. The CDR3 reads CAISESSRASSGNTIYF. The CDR3 nucleotides are TGTGCCATCAGTGAGTCGTCCAGGGCCAGCTCTGGAAACACCATATATTTT.

The chain links TRBV10-3 to TRBJ1-6; D is undetermined. The V gene lost 0 bases and the J gene lost 8 bases, with 5 bases spanning the gap. The CDR3 runs to 13 residues. Germline-derived CDR1 and CDR2 are ENHRY and SYGVKD. The CDR3 nucleotides are TGTGCCATCAGTGAGTCGGGTTATTCACCCCTCCACTTT. It translates to CAISESGYSPLHF.

V usage is TRBV4-2 and J usage is TRBJ2-5; D is unclear. Looked up from germline, CDR1 is LGHNA and CDR2 is YNFKEQ. V lost 0 bases and J lost 2, with 7 bases in between. The CDR3 spans 14 residues. The CDR3 DNA sequence: TGTGCCAGCAGCCAAGATCCCAGTCAAGAGACCCAGTACTTC. This codes for CASSQDPSQETQYF.